The rows below give T cell receptor beta chains drawn from one sample of a study of cytomegalovirus exposure and HLA in healthy donors. Produced via immunoSEQ multiplex PCR; TCRdb's table is partial and in-frame only. The sample lists tens of thousands of clones, approximately 70% occurring once. The sample consisted of PBMCs. These receptors all stem from a woman aged 55-70 years in good health and CMV-seropositive. The CDR3 runs from the conserved cysteine through the conserved F or W. A D gene is named only where the DNA matches it firmly. Expanded clones are given a class, and other clones once, few, many or no size at all.

>-|TRBD1|TRBV7-3|TRBJ1-1
CASSATGETEAFF
TGTGCCAGCAGCGCGACAGGGGAAACTGAAGCTTTCTTT
>-|-|TRBV7-3|TRBJ2-3
CASSFYGTDTQYF
TGTGCCAGCAGCTTCTACGGCACAGATACGCAGTATTTT
>few|TRBD1|TRBV29-1|TRBJ2-7
CSAQGGQDYEQYF
TGCAGCGCCCAAGGCGGACAGGACTACGAGCAGTACTTC
>-|-|TRBV19|TRBJ1-5
CASSWSGRENQPQHF
TGTGCCAGTAGCTGGAGCGGGCGGGAAAATCAGCCCCAGCATTTT
>-|-|TRBV18|TRBJ1-5
CASSLNSNQPQHF
TGTGCCAGCTCTCTAAATAGCAATCAGCCCCAGCATTTT
>-|TRBD1|TRBV18|TRBJ2-1
CASSPPAGGNEQFF
TGTGCCAGCTCACCACCTGCAGGGGGCAATGAGCAGTTCTTC
>-|TRBD2|TRBV6-1|TRBJ2-5
CASSEQLAGGRAETQYF
TGTGCCAGCAGTGAACAATTAGCGGGGGGCCGGGCGGAGACCCAGTACTTC
>few|-|TRBV18|TRBJ1-1
CASSPTTVNTEAFF
TGTGCCAGCTCACCCACCACAGTGAACACTGAAGCTTTCTTT
>-|TRBD2|TRBV12-5|TRBJ2-2
CASGPGGGTGELFF
TGTGCTAGTGGTCCGGGGGGGGGCACCGGGGAGCTGTTTTTT
>-|-|TRBV9|TRBJ2-2
CASTRQPSGGELFF
TGTGCCAGCACGAGACAGCCATCAGGCGGGGAGCTGTTTTTT
>-|TRBD1|TRBV7-2|TRBJ1-6
CASSFATGGGDSPLHF
TGTGCCAGCAGCTTCGCGACAGGGGGAGGGGATTCACCCCTCCACTTT
>-|TRBD2|TRBV27|TRBJ2-2
CASNPTSGGTGELFF
TGTGCCAGCAACCCGACTAGCGGTGGCACCGGGGAGCTGTTTTTT
>-|-|TRBV29-1|TRBJ2-5
CSVGEAWKETQYF
TGCAGCGTTGGGGAGGCATGGAAAGAGACCCAGTACTTC
>-|-|TRBV15|TRBJ2-7
CATSSRVVSSYEQYF
TGTGCCACCTCTTCCCGGGTCGTTAGCTCCTACGAGCAGTACTTC
>-|TRBD1|TRBV19|TRBJ1-4
CASIDLDRGYEKLFF
TGTGCCAGTATCGACTTGGACAGGGGATATGAAAAACTGTTTTTT
>few|TRBD2|TRBV9|TRBJ2-4
CASSPRGVGLAGGGAKNIQYF
TGTGCCAGCAGCCCTCGCGGAGTCGGACTAGCGGGGGGCGGAGCCAAAAACATTCAGTACTTC
>-|TRBD1|TRBV10-3|TRBJ2-7
CAISVSPGTGAYEQYF
TGTGCCATCAGTGTTTCCCCAGGGACAGGGGCCTACGAGCAGTACTTC
>-|TRBD1|TRBV7-2|TRBJ1-6
CASRIGTDNSPLHF
TGTGCCAGCAGGATAGGGACAGATAATTCACCCCTCCACTTT
>-|TRBD1|TRBV6-1|TRBJ1-1
CASSELWDGQGTLNTEAFF
TGTGCCAGCAGTGAATTGTGGGACGGACAGGGGACCTTGAACACTGAAGCTTTCTTT
>-|-|TRBV6-6|TRBJ1-1
CASSYSLRYTEAFF
TGTGCCAGCAGTTACTCGTTGAGGTACACTGAAGCTTTCTTT
>-|-|TRBV11-2|TRBJ2-7
CASSLGAGIAYEQYF
TGTGCCAGCAGCTTAGGGGCAGGGATTGCCTACGAGCAGTACTTC
>-|TRBD1|TRBV6-5|TRBJ1-6
CASGQPGQDNSPLHF
TGTGCCAGCGGGCAGCCGGGACAGGATAATTCACCCCTCCACTTT
>-|-|TRBV11-2|TRBJ1-1
CASSPDRGTEAFF
TGTGCCAGCAGCCCCGACCGGGGGACTGAAGCTTTCTTT
>-|TRBD2|TRBV9|TRBJ2-1
CASSVEGLAGTNEQFF
TGTGCCAGCAGCGTAGAGGGACTAGCGGGGACCAATGAGCAGTTCTTC
>few|TRBD1|TRBV2|TRBJ1-6
CASSATGEGSPLHF
TGTGCCAGCAGCGCGACAGGGGAGGGTTCACCCCTCCACTTT